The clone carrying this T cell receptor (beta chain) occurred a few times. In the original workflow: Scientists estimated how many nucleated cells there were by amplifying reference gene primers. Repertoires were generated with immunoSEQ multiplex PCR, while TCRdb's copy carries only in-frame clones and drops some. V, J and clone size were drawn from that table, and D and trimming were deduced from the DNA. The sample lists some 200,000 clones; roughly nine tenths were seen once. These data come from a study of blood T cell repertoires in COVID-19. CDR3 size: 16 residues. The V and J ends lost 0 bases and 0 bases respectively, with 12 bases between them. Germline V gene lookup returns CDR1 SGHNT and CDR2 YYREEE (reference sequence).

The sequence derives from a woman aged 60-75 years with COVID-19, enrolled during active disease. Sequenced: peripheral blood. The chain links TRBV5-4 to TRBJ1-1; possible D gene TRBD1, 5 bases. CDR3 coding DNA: TGTGCCAGCAGCTTGGAGGGGCCGATGGTGAACACTGAAGCTTTCTTT. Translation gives CASSLEGPMVNTEAFF.